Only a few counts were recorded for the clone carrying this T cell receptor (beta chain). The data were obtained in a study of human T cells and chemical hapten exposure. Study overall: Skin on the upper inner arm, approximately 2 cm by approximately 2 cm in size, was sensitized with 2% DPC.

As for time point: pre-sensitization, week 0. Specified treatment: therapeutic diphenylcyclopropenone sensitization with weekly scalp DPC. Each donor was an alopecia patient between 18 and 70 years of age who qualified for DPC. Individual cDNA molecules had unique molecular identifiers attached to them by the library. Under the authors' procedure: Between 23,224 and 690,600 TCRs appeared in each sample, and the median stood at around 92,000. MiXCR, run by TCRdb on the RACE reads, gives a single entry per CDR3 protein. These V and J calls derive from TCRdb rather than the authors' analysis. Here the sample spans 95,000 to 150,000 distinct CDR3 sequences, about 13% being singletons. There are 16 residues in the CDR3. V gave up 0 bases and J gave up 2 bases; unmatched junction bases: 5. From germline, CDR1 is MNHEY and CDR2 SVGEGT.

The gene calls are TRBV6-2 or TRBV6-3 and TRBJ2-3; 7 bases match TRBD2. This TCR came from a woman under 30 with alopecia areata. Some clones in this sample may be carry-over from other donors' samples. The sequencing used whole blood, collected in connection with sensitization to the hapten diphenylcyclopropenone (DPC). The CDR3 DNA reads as TGTGCCAGCAGTTACTCGAATCGGGGGGTCACAGATACGCAGTATTTT. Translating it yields CASSYSNRGVTDTQYF.